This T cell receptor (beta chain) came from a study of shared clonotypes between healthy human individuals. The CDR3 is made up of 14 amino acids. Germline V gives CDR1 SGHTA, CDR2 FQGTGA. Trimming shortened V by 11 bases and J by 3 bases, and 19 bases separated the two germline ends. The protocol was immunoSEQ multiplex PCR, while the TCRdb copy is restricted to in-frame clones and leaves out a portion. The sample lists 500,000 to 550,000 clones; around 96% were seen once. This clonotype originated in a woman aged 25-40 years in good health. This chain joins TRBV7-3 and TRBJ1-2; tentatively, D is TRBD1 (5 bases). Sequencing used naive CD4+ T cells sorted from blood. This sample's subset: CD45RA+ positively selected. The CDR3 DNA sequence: TGTGCCGACACGGCGGGGACCTATTACTATGGCTACACCTTC. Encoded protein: CADTAGTYYYGYTF.